This entry features one T cell receptor beta chain sequence. This sample was taken from a study of CD8+ T cells in alopecia areata. CDR1 SGDLS and CDR2 YYNGEE come from the germline V gene. CDR3 size: 16 residues. The V and J ends lost 3 bases and 3 bases, in that order; junction bases with no gene match: 8. Sample treatment: oral pan-JAK inhibitor, 5-10 mg twice daily. Sequencing templates came from extracted RNA that was reverse transcribed into cDNA. Sequencing was performed with immunoSEQ multiplex PCR; in TCRdb, only in-frame clones are kept and a portion is missing. The sample consists of 90,000 to 120,000 clones, around 84% of them appearing once.

The clonotype was recovered from a human donor with alopecia areata. The genes are TRBV9 and TRBJ2-5, with 10 bases matching TRBD1. Sequencing used CD8+ T cells sorted from blood, obtained at week 24, from a patient treated with tofacitinib. The CDR3 here is CASSARTGTGEETQYF. The DNA for the CDR3 is TGTGCCAGCAGCGCCCGAACCGGGACAGGGGAAGAGACCCAGTACTTC.